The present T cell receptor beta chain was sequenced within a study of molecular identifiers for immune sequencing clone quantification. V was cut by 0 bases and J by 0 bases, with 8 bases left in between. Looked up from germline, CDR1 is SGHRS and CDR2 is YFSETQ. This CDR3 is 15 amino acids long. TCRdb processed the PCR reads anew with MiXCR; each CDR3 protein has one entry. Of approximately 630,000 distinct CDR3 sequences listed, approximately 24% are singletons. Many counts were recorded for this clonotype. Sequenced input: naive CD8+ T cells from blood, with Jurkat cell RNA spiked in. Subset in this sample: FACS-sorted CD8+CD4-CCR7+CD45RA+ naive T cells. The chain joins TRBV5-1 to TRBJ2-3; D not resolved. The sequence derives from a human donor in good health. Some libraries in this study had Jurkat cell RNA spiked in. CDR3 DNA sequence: TGCGCCAGCAGCTTGGGTGCGCGAAGCACAGATACGCAGTATTTT. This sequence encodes CASSLGARSTDTQYF.